This TCR beta chain is from a study of shared clonotypes between healthy human individuals. Ten immunoSEQ deep assay plates were used to sequence unsorted PBMC DNA. Using immunoSEQ multiplex PCR, the repertoire was profiled, and TCRdb retains in-frame clones only, with some absent. The sample carries about 490,000 clones, approximately 80% recorded once. The V end was cut by 0 bases, the J end by 2 bases, with 6 bases between. The CDR3 contains 13 residues. CDR1 is SGHKS and CDR2 is YYEKEE in the germline V gene (reference sequence). Healthy adults negative for HIV, lacking recent acute infections or vaccinations, served as donors. When samples were unsorted, some 90 million PBMCs were used for genomic DNA.

V usage is TRBV5-5 and J usage is TRBJ2-7; D not certain. The TCR originated in a middle-aged woman in good health. Some clones in this sample may be carry-over from other donors' samples. Sequencing was done on a sample of PBMCs. For the CDR3, the DNA is TGTGCCAGCAGCTTGGCCGTAACCTACGAGCAGTACTTC. Its protein product is CASSLAVTYEQYF.